This passage covers 5 T cell receptor beta chains from one sample sequenced in a study of siplizumab effects on memory and regulatory T cells. The assay was immunoSEQ multiplex PCR, and TCRdb's table has in-frame clones only and misses some. The sample shows fewer than 120,000 clones, roughly 92% of them seen only once. The specimen sequenced was CD4+ T cells sorted from blood. All receptors derive from a human donor in good health.

Of note for this clone: Mismatch with germline at one junction end may stem from a read error. This sequence joins TRBV6-5 and TRBJ2-5; D is ambiguous. This CDR3 region has 11 residues. Germline loops: CDR1 MNHEY, CDR2 SVGAGI. In DNA, the CDR3 is TGTGCCAGCAGTTACAAACAGAGAACGCACTTC. Its protein is CASSYKQRTHF.

The chain combines TRBV5-1 with TRBJ1-1, with TRBD1 identical over 9 bases. CDR1 SGHRS and CDR2 YFSETQ come from the germline V gene. The CDR3 runs 15 residues. V shed 2 bases and J 4 bases; nucleotides not matched to a gene: 6. Written as DNA, the CDR3 is TGCGCCAGCAGCTTCACAGGGGGCGCAGGCACTGAAGCTTTCTTT. Protein product: CASSFTGGAGTEAFF.

The chain combines TRBV7-6 with TRBJ2-4; possible D gene TRBD2, 6 bases. V gave up 3 bases and J gave up 8 bases, with 11 bases separating them. The CDR3 has 13 residues. Germline loops: CDR1 SGHVS, CDR2 FNYEAQ. In nucleotides, the CDR3 is TGTGCCAGCAGCTTGGAGGGACGGGACATTCAGTACTTC. As protein: CASSLEGRDIQYF.

The chain uses TRBV19 and TRBJ1-1; TRBD1 matches at 8 bases. Trimming removed 5 bases from V and 5 bases from J; junction bases left unmatched: 7. The CDR3 has 14 residues. Germline V CDR1 and CDR2: LNHDA, SQIVND (reference sequence). The chain's CDR3 is CASSRGQGGTEAFF. As DNA, the CDR3 is TGTGCCAGTAGTCGAGGACAGGGTGGGACTGAAGCTTTCTTT.

The chain links TRBV5-1 to TRBJ2-1; the D call may be TRBD1 or TRBD2 (7 bases each). Trimming removed 0 bases at V and 2 bases at J, with 15 bases between. The CDR3 spans 17 residues. The germline gives CDR1 SGHRS, CDR2 YFSETQ. The DNA for the CDR3 is TGCGCCAGCAGCTTGGGCACCAGGGGGGGAACCTACAATGAGCAGTTCTTC. This sequence encodes CASSLGTRGGTYNEQFF.